The clone carrying this T cell receptor (beta chain) occurred once. This specimen comes from a study of shared T cell receptors in the human thymus. The V gene's germline CDR1 is SSHAT and CDR2 FNYEAQ (reference sequence). This CDR3 spans 13 amino acids. V was clipped by 3 bases and J by 4 bases; unmatched bases: 2. The table came from immunoSEQ multiplex PCR; TCRdb's copy has only in-frame clones and leaves some out. The profile shows some 760,000 clones, 80% to 90% of them singletons. These data also featured in a second study, about human thymus T cells. From that study: Thymic samples were excised during corrective heart operations. Related reports documented highly overlapping thymic repertoires among unrelated individuals.

Sequenced input: thymocytes. The rearrangement joins TRBV7-7 to TRBJ2-5; 7 bases agree with TRBD2. The clonotype was recovered from a girl under three years old with a congenital heart defect. As DNA, the CDR3 is TGTGCCAGCAGCTTCAGCGGGATAGAGACCCAGTACTTC. Protein: CASSFSGIETQYF.